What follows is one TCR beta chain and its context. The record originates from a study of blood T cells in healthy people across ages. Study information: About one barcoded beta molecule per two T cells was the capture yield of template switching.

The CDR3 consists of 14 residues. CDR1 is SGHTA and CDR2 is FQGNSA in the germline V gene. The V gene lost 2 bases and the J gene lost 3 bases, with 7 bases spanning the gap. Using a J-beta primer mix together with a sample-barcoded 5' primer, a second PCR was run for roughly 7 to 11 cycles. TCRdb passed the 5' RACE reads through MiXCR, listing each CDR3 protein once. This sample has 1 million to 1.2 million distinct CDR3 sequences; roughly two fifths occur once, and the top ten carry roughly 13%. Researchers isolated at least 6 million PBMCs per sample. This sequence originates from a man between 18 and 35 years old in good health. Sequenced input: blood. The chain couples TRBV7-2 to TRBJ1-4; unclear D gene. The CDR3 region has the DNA TGTGCCAGCAGCTTAAATTTGGCTAATGAAAAACTGTTTTTT. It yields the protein CASSLNLANEKLFF.